This TCR beta chain was identified during a study of cytomegalovirus exposure and HLA in healthy donors. Across the study: From donors who were HLA-typed, an early data release held approximately 80 million unique TCRs.

Trimming stripped 5 bases from V and 10 bases from J, with 14 bases between. The CDR3 runs 12 residues. Germline V gene data show CDR1 as MNHEY and CDR2 as SVGAGI. With respect to this clone: Antigen unknown.

The study, taken as a whole, reports: By HLA locus, TCR association rates varied in a later analysis, with DRB1 showing the most and HLA-C the fewest.

Researchers ran the PCR with 60 Vbeta and 13 Jbeta primers. The data were produced by immunoSEQ multiplex PCR, yet TCRdb's version contains in-frame clones alone and is incomplete. The data show 150,000 to 200,000 clones, 80% seen once. Input material: PBMCs. The V call is TRBV6-5, the J call TRBJ1-1, with D possibly matching TRBD1 (5 bases). The sequence was obtained from a man aged 40-49 years in good health and CMV-seronegative. The CDR3 here is CASSAQGSGAFF. Written as DNA, the CDR3 is TGTGCCAGCAGTGCGCAGGGTTCCGGAGCTTTCTTT.